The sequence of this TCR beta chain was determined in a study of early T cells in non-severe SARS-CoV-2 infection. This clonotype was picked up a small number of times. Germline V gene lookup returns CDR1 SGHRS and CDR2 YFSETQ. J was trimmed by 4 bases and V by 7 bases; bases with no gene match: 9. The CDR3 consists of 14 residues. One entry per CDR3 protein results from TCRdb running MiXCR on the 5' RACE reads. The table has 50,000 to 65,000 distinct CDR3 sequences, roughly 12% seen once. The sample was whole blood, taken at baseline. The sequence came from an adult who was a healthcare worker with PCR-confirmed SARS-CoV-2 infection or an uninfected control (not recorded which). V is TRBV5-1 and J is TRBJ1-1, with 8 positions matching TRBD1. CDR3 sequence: CASGIQGEGTEAFF. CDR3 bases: TGCGCCAGCGGCATACAGGGGGAAGGCACTGAAGCTTTCTTT.